This T cell receptor (beta chain) was identified in a study of blood T cell repertoires in COVID-19. Study background: Acute and convalescent COVID-19 specimens originated in the United States, Italy and Spain.

This CDR3 contains 15 residues. The V gene lost 4 bases and the J gene lost 1 base, with 13 bases spanning the gap. CDR1 and CDR2 from the germline V gene are KGHSH and LQKENI. Produced via immunoSEQ multiplex PCR; TCRdb's table is partial and in-frame only. Among about 270,000 clones listed, 85% were seen once. The source is a human donor in a cohort sampled during active COVID-19. The chain links TRBV18 to TRBJ1-1; TRBD1 is a possible D gene (6 bases). The sample taken for sequencing was peripheral blood. CDR3 residues: CASSRTTGENTEAFF. In DNA, the CDR3 is TGTGCCAGCTCACGAACGACAGGAGAGAACACTGAAGCTTTCTTT.